This T cell receptor (beta chain) was identified in a study of blood T cell repertoires in COVID-19. Measured with immunoSEQ multiplex PCR; TCRdb has only the in-frame clones, and not every one. The sample has about 400,000 clones; approximately 87% are singletons. Germline assignment: CDR1 SGHNT and CDR2 YYREEE (reference sequence). This CDR3 is 15 amino acids long. V dropped 3 bases and J dropped 3; count of bases not matched to a gene: 3. The rearrangement joins TRBV5-4 to TRBJ2-1; 10 bases are a match to TRBD1. The TCR comes from a man between 40 and 49 years old in a cohort exposed to, infected with or recovered from COVID-19 (not recorded which). Sequenced material: PBMCs or T cells enriched from blood (not recorded which). In nucleotides, the CDR3 is TGTGCCAGCAGCTCCGGACAGGGGGGCTACAATGAGCAGTTCTTC. Its protein product is CASSSGQGGYNEQFF.